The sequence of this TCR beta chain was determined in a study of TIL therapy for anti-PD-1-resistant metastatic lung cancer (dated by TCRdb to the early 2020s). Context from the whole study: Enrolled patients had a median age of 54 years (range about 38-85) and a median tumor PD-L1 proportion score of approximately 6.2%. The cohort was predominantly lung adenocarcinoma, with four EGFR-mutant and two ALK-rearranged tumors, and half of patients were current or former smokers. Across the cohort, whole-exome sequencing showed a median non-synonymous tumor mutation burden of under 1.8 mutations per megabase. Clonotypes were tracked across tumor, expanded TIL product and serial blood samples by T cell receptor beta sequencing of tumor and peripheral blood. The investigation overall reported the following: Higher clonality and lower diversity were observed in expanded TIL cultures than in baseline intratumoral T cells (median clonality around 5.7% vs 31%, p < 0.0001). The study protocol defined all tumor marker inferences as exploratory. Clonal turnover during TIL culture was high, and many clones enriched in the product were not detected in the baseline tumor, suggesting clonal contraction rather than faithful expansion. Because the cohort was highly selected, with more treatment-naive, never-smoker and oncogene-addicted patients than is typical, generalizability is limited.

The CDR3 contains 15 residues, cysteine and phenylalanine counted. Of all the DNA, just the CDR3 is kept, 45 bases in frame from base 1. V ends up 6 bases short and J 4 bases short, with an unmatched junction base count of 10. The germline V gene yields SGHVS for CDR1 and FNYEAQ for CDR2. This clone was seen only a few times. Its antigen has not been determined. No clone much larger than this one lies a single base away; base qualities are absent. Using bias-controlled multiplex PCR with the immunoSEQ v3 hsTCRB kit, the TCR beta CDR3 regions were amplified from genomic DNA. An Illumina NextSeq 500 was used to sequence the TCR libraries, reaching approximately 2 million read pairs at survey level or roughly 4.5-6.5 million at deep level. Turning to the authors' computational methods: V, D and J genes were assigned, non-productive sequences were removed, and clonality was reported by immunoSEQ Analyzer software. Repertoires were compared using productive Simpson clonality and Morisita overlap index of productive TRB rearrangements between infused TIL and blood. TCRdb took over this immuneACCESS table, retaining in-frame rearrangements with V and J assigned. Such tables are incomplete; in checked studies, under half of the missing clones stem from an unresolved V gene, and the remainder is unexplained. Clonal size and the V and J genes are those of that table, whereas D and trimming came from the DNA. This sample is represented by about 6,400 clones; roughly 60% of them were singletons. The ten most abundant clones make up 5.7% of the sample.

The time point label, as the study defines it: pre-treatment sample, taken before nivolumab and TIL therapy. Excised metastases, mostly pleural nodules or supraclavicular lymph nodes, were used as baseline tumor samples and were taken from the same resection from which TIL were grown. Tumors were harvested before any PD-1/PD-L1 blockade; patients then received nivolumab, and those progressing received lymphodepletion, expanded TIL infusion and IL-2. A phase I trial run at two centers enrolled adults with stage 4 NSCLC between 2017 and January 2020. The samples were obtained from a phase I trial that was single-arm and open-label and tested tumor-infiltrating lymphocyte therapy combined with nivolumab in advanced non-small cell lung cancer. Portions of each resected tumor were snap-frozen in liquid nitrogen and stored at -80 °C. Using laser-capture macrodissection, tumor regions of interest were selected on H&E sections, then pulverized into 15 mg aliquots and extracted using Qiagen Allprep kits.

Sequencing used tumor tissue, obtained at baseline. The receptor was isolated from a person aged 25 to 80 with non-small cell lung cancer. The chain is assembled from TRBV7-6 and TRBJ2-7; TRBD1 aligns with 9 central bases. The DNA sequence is TGTGCCAGCAGTACTGGGACAGGGCTTAGTTACGAGCAGTACTTC. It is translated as CASSTGTGLSYEQYF.